This is a list of T cell receptor beta chains from one sample in a study of shared clonotypes between healthy human individuals. Clones were sequenced by immunoSEQ multiplex PCR, and TCRdb holds only the in-frame ones, with some missing. The data hold about 590,000 clones, with about 95% observed a single time. Sequences were obtained from naive CD8+ T cells sorted from blood. Receptors were obtained from a woman aged 30 to 39 in good health. CDR3s include the opening cysteine and the closing phenylalanine or tryptophan. A D gene is named only where the DNA matches it firmly. The size field is filled for only some rows; it gives once, few, many or a size class.

DNA,CDR3,J,size,V,D
TGTGCCAGCAGTTTAGGGAGCGGGAATGCCAATGAGCAGTTCTTC,CASSLGSGNANEQFF,TRBJ2-1,NA,TRBV28,TRBD2
TGTGCCAGCAGTCTACAGGGTCACACCGGGGAGCTGTTTTTT,CASSLQGHTGELFF,TRBJ2-2,NA,TRBV28,NA
TGTGCCAGCAGCTTGTTCCCTGGGACCTCTGGAAACACCATATATTTT,CASSLFPGTSGNTIYF,TRBJ1-3,NA,TRBV5-5,NA
TGCGCCAGCAGCCCCGGACAGGGACCCACCTACGAGCAGTACTTC,CASSPGQGPTYEQYF,TRBJ2-7,NA,TRBV5-1,TRBD1
TGTGCCAGCAGCTGGGGACTAGCGGGAGTCAATGAGCAGTTCTTC,CASSWGLAGVNEQFF,TRBJ2-1,NA,TRBV7-8,TRBD2
TGCAGCGTTGAAGAGGGCTGGAGGCCGTACACAGATACGCAGTATTTT,CSVEEGWRPYTDTQYF,TRBJ2-3,once,TRBV29-1,NA
TGTGCCAGCAGTCCCGTCCCTGGAAACACCATATATTTT,CASSPVPGNTIYF,TRBJ1-3,NA,TRBV27,NA
TGTGCCAGTAGTATCGGGAAGGCCGGGAGGGCGGATAGGAACTACAATGAGCAGTTCTTC,CASSIGKAGRADRNYNEQFF,TRBJ2-1,NA,TRBV19,TRBD2
TGTGCCAGCAACCACGGAGGGGCGAACACCGGGGAGCTGTTTTTT,CASNHGGANTGELFF,TRBJ2-2,once,TRBV5-6,NA
TGTGCCAGCAGCTCCGACCCTAGCTCCTACAATGAGCAGTTCTTC,CASSSDPSSYNEQFF,TRBJ2-1,NA,TRBV11-2,NA
TGTGCCAGCAGTGACGGGGGGCCGCGGCACAGGGCCGGGGAGCTGTTTTTT,CASSDGGPRHRAGELFF,TRBJ2-2,NA,TRBV25-1,NA